This T cell receptor (beta chain) was captured in a study of blood T cell repertoires in COVID-19. Looked up from germline, CDR1 is LNHDA and CDR2 is SQIVND (reference sequence). The CDR3 covers 16 residues. V lost 5 bases, J lost 4 bases, and 19 bases lay in between. Authors' processing steps: Amplification of reference gene primers was used by the study to estimate nucleated cell counts. TCRdb keeps only in-frame clones here, not all; method: immunoSEQ multiplex PCR. The DNA was the basis for D and trimming; V, J and clone size are from that table. Of fewer than 300,000 clones in the sample, roughly 92% are singletons; the top ten hold 2% to 2.5%.

The source is a woman aged 25 to 39 with COVID-19, enrolled during active disease. J is TRBJ2-3 and V is TRBV19; a possible D gene is TRBD2 (5 bases). The specimen sequenced was peripheral blood. The CDR3 spells CASSPYFEGRADTQYF. DNA for the CDR3: TGTGCCAGTAGTCCGTACTTCGAGGGCCGGGCAGATACGCAGTATTTT. The full variable domain, rest sourced from reference TRBV19 and TRBJ2-3, is DGGITQSPKYLFRKEGQNVTLSCEQNLNHDAMYWYRQDPGQGLRLIYYSQIVNDFQKGDIAEGYSVSREKKESFPLTVTSAQKNPTAFYLCASSPYFEGRADTQYFGPGTRLTVL.